The 10 T cell receptor beta chains below were found in one sample sequenced in a study of HIV-infected patients and healthy controls. No cell fractionation was done, so the repertoire covers all unsorted peripheral blood T cells. cDNA was made from around 0.45 ug RNA using alpha and beta constant primers. Using multiplexing indices, alpha and beta chain libraries were generated apart by chain-specific third strand synthesis. Each CDR3 protein is one row after TCRdb ran MiXCR on the 5' RACE reads. The sample has about 14,000 distinct CDR3 sequences, around 10% seen once. Sample: blood. The source of these receptors is an adult in good health.

This clonotype was seen at least ten times. V and J are TRBV19 and TRBJ2-1, with no clear D. This CDR3 comprises 14 residues. Trimming took 7 bases from V and 1 from J, leaving 11 bases between them. Germline CDR1 and CDR2: LNHDA and SQIVND (reference sequence). CDR3 bases: TGTGCCAGTACAAGGGATTCTTCCTACAATGAGCAGTTCTTC. This gives the protein CASTRDSSYNEQFF.

By sample share, this clonotype is medium-sized. The rearrangement joins TRBV24-1 to TRBJ2-1; possibly TRBD1 for D (6 bases). The CDR3 runs 15 residues. CDR1 KGHDR and CDR2 SFDVKD come from the germline V gene. V dropped 9 bases and J dropped 8 bases, with 22 bases sitting between them. This chain's CDR3 is CATRSRDTSRDEQFF. CDR3 DNA: TGTGCCACCCGTTCCCGGGACACATCCCGGGATGAGCAGTTCTTC.

The rearrangement links TRBV7-9 to TRBJ2-3, with 7 bases matching TRBD1. CDR3 size: 16 residues. The V segment lost 5 bases and the J segment 4 bases; nucleotides outside the gene matches: 12. Germline V gene data show CDR1 as SEHNR and CDR2 as FQNEAQ (reference sequence). The CDR3 nucleotides read TGTGCCAGCAGCCCGTCAGGGGGTAAGGGGGCAGATACGCAGTATTTT. Translated: CASSPSGGKGADTQYF. The full variable domain, its missing parts supplied by reference TRBV7-9 and TRBJ2-3, is DTGVSQNPRHKITKRGQNVTFRCDPISEHNRLYWYRQTLGQGPEFLTYFQNEAQLEKSRLLSDRFSAERPKGSFSTLEIQRTEQGDSAMYLCASSPSGGKGADTQYFGPGTRLTVL.

In its sample, this clonotype ranks as medium-sized. The chain has TRBV12-3 or TRBV12-4 and TRBJ2-1, with TRBD2 matching over 8 bases. The CDR3 length is 14 residues. V shed 8 bases and J 1 base; nucleotides not matched to a gene: 4. The DNA of the CDR3 is TGTGCCAGCCTACGGGGGGGGTCCTACAATGAGCAGTTCTTC. Protein sequence: CASLRGGSYNEQFF.

A word on this clonotype: A much bigger clone sits one base away, suggesting this may be a read error. The chain couples TRBV29-1 to TRBJ2-2, with D perhaps matching TRBD1 (6 bases). The CDR3 extends over 15 amino acids. CDR1 and CDR2 from the germline V gene are SQVTM and ANQGSEA. V lost 4 bases to trimming and J lost 7 bases, with 19 bases between them. The DNA for the CDR3 is TGCAGCGTTGCCCTAAGTACAGGGTTTCACGGGGAGCTGTTTTTT. It specifies CSVALSTGFHGELFF.

CDR3 DNA sequence: TGTGCCAGCAGGGGACTCCTGAACACTGAAGCTTTCTTT. Its protein product is CASRGLLNTEAFF. This chain connects TRBV2 to TRBJ1-1, with D tentatively TRBD1 (5 bases). Deletions cut 6 bases from V and 0 bases from J, with 8 bases between. The CDR3 extends over 13 amino acids. From germline, CDR1 is SNHLY and CDR2 FYNNEI.

This clonotype was detected ten times or more. The chain couples TRBV6-5 to TRBJ1-4, with D hard to call. Germline CDR1 reads MNHEY; CDR2 reads SVGAGI. V lost 4 bases and J 0 bases, leaving 6 bases between the germline ends. This CDR3 contains 14 residues. The CDR3 sequence is CASSLTPTNEKLFF. CDR3 bases: TGTGCCAGCAGTTTAACGCCAACTAATGAAAAACTGTTTTTT.

A few counts support this clonotype. The chain couples TRBV7-9 to TRBJ2-2; 8 nucleotides align to TRBD1. The V segment lost 7 bases and the J segment 4 bases; nucleotides outside the gene matches: 8. Germline loops: CDR1 SEHNR, CDR2 FQNEAQ (reference sequence). The CDR3 length is 15 residues. CDR3 sequence: CASTPRQGSTGELFF. CDR3 DNA: TGTGCCAGCACCCCGAGACAGGGGAGCACCGGGGAGCTGTTTTTT.

At least ten counts were recorded for this clonotype. The chain joins TRBV7-9 to TRBJ2-2; TRBD1 is a possible D gene (5 bases). Germline lookup yields CDR1 SEHNR and CDR2 FQNEAQ (reference sequence). CDR3 length equals 16 residues. Trimming pared 6 bases from V and 0 bases from J, leaving 14 bases between. The CDR3 DNA reads as TGTGCCAGCAGTTCGCAAGGGGTTTCGAACACCGGGGAGCTGTTTTTT. This gives the protein CASSSQGVSNTGELFF.

This clonotype was seen many times. The genes are TRBV6-5 and TRBJ2-2; D might be TRBD1 or TRBD2, each matching 7 bases. This CDR3 has 14 residues. With 6 bases removed from V and 6 bases from J, the gap between germline ends came to 14 bases. Per germline, CDR1 MNHEY and CDR2 SVGAGI. CDR3 loop: CASRYPGGAGELFF. In nucleotides, the CDR3 is TGTGCCAGCAGATACCCAGGGGGGGCCGGGGAGCTGTTTTTT.